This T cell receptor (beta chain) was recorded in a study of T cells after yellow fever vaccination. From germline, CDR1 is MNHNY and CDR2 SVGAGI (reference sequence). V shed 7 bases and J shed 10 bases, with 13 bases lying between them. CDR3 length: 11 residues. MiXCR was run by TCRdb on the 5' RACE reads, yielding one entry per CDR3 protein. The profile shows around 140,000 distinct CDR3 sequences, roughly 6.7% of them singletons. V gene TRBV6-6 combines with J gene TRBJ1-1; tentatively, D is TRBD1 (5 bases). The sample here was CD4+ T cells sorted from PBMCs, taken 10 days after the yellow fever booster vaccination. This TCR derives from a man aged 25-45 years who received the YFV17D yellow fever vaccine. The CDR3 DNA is TGTGCCAGCATCAACGTGGGGGTAGCTTTCTTT. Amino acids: CASINVGVAFF.